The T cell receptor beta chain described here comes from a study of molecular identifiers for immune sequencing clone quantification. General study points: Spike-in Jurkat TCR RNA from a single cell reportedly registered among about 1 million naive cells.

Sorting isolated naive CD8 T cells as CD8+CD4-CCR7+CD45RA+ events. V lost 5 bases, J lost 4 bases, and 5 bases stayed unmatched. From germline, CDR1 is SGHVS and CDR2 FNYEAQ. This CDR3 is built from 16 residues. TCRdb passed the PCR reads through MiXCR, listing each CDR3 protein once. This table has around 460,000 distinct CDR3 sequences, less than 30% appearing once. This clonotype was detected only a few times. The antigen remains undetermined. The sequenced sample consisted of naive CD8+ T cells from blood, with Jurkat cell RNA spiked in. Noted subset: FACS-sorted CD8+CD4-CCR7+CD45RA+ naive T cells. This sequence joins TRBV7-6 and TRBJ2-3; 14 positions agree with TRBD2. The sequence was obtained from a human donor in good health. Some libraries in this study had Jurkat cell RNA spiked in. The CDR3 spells CASSAATSGRADTQYF. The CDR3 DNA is TGTGCCAGCAGCGCAGCGACTAGCGGGAGGGCAGATACGCAGTATTTT. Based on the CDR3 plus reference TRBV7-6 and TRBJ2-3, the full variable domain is GAGVSQSPRYKVTKRGQDVALRCDPISGHVSLYWYRQALGQGPEFLTYFNYEAQQDKSGLPNDRFSAERPEGSISTLTIQRTEQRDSAMYRCASSAATSGRADTQYFGPGTRLTVL.